This T cell receptor beta chain derives from a study of blood T cells in healthy people across ages. General study points: Long-lived donors had more naive CD4+ cells and higher diversity than aged donors.

The V segment lost 6 bases and the J segment 0 bases; nucleotides outside the gene matches: 9. The CDR3 consists of 18 residues. In germline, CDR1 is MNHEY, CDR2 SVGAGI. Extraction of total RNA produced a minimum of 5 micrograms from each sample. The table lists this clonotype with many counts. The antigen is undetermined. The second PCR ran about 7 to 12 cycles with a sample-barcoded 5' primer and J-beta primers. Every cDNA molecule carried a tag from a template-switch adaptor bearing 12 random nucleotides. Sequencing yielded, for each sample, at least 3 million paired-end reads carrying CDR3. Via MiXCR, TCRdb re-called the 5' RACE reads, giving one row per CDR3 protein. The sample records around 900,000 distinct CDR3 sequences, around 30% being singletons.

V is TRBV6-5 and J is TRBJ2-6; 9 nucleotides agree with TRBD1. Material for sequencing was blood. The source is a woman over 75 in good health. DNA for the CDR3: TGTGCCAGCAGGCGCGCCGGGACAGGGCTCTCTGGGGCCAACGTCCTGACTTTC. It translates to CASRRAGTGLSGANVLTF.